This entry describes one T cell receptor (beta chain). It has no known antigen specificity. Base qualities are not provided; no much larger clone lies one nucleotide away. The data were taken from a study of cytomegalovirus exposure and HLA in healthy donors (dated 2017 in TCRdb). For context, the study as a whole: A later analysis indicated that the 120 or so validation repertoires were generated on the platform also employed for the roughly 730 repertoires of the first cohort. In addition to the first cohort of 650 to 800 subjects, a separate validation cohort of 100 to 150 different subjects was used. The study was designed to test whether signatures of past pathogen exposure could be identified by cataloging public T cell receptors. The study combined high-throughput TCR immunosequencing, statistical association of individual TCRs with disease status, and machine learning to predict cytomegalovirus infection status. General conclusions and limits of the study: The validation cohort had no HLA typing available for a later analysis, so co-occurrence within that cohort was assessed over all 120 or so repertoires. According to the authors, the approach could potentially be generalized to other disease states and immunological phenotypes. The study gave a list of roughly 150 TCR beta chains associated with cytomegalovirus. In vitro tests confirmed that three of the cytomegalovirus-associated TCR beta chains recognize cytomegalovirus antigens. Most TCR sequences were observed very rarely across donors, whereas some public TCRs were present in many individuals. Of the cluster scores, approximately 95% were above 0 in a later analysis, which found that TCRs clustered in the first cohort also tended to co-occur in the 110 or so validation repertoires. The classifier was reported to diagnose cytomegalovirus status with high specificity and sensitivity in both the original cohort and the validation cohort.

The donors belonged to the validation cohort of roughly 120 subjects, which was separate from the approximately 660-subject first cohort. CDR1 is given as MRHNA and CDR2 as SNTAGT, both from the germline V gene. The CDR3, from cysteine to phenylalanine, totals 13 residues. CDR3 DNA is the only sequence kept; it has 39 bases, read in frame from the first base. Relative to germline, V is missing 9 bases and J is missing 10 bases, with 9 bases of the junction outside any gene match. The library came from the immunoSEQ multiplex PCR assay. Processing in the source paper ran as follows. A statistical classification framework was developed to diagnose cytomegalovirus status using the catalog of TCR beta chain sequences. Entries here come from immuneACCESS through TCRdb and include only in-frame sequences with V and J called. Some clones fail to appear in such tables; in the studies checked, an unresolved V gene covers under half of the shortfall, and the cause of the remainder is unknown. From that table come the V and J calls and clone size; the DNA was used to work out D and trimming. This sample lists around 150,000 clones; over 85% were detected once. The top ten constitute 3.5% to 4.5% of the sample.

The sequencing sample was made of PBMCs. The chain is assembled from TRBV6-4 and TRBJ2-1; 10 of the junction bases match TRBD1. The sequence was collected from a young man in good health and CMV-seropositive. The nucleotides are TGTGCCAGTCGGGGACAGGGGCATGGGGAGCAGTTCTTC. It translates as CASRGQGHGEQFF.